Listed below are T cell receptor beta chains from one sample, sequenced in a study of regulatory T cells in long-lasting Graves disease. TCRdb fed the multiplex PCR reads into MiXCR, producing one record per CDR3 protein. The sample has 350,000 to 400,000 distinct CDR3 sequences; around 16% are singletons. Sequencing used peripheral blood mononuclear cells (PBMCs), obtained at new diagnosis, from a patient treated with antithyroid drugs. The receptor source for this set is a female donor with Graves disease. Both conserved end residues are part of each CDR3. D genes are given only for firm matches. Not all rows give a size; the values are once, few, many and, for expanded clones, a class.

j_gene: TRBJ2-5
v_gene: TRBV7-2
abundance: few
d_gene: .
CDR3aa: CASSAGLVETQYF
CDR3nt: TGTGCCAGCAGCGCGGGACTCGTAGAGACCCAGTACTTC

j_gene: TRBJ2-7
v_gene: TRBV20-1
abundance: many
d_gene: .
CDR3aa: CSASRAGSYEQYF
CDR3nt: TGCAGTGCTAGTAGGGCAGGGAGCTACGAGCAGTACTTC

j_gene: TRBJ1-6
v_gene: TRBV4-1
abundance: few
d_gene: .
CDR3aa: CASSQAGHLSSYNSPLHF
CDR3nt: TGCGCCAGCAGCCAAGCGGGACATTTGAGCTCCTATAATTCACCCCTCCACTTT

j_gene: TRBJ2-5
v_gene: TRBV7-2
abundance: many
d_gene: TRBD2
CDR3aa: CASSIAGGEEETQYF
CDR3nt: TGTGCCAGCAGTATAGCGGGGGGAGAAGAAGAGACCCAGTACTTC

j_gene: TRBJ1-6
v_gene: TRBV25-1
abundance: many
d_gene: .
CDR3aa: CASSGGWGYDNSPLHF
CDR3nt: TGTGCCAGCAGCGGGGGCTGGGGATACGATAATTCACCCCTCCACTTT

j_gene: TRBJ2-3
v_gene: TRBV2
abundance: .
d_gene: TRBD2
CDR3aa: CASAWRSSGAPDTQYF
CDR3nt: TGTGCCAGCGCTTGGAGGTCTAGCGGGGCCCCGGATACGCAGTATTTT

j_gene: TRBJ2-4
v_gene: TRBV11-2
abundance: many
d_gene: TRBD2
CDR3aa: CASSLGGLAGAKNIQYF
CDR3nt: TGTGCCAGCAGCTTAGGGGGGCTAGCGGGCGCCAAAAACATTCAGTACTTC

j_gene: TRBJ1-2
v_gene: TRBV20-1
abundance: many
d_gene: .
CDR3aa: CSAASQFRRTYGYTF
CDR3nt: TGCAGTGCTGCGTCGCAATTTAGACGGACATATGGCTACACCTTC

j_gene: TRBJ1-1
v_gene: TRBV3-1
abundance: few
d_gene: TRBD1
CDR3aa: CASSLGTGTLNTEAFF
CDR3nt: TGTGCCAGCAGCCTTGGGACAGGAACCTTGAACACTGAAGCTTTCTTT

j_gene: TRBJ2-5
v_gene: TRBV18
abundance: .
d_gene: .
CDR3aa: CASSPPLRSETQYF
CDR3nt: TGTGCCAGCTCACCACCGCTAAGGTCGGAGACCCAGTACTTC

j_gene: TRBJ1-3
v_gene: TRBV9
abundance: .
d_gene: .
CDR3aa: CASSFRGHQPGNTIYF
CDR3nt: TGTGCCAGCAGCTTTAGGGGCCATCAGCCTGGAAACACCATATATTTT

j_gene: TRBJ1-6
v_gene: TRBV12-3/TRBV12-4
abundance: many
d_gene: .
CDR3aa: CASSLHGNANSPLHF
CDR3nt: TGTGCCAGCAGTTTGCACGGGAATGCTAATTCACCCCTCCACTTT

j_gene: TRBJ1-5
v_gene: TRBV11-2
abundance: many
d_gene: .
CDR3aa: CASSLLPSSNQPQHF
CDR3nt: TGTGCCAGCAGCTTACTCCCCTCTAGCAATCAGCCCCAGCATTTT

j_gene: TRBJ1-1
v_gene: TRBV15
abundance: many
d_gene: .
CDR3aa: CATSRDIGSTEAFF
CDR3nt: TGTGCCACCAGCAGAGATATCGGGAGCACTGAAGCTTTCTTT

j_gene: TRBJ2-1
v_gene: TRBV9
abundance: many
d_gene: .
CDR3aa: CASSVSGTNEQFF
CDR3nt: TGTGCCAGCAGCGTATCCGGGACCAATGAGCAGTTCTTC

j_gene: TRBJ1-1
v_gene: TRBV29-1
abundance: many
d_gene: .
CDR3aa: CSVAPARMGNTEAFF
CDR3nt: TGCAGCGTTGCCCCCGCCAGGATGGGAAACACTGAAGCTTTCTTT

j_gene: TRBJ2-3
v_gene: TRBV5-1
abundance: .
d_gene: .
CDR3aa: CASSAGKGGGTQYF
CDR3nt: TGCGCCAGCAGTGCGGGAAAGGGAGGTGGTACGCAGTATTTT

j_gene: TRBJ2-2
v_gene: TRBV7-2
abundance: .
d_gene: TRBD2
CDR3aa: CASSLSGSTGELFF
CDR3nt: TGTGCCAGCAGCTTAAGCGGGAGTACCGGGGAGCTGTTTTTT

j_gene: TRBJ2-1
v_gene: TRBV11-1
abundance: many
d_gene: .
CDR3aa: CASSRNHEQFF
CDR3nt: TGTGCCAGCAGCCGAAATCATGAGCAGTTCTTC

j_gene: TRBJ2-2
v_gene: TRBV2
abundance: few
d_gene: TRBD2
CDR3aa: CASRDSLAGVGELFF
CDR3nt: TGTGCCAGCAGGGATTCACTAGCGGGGGTCGGGGAGCTGTTTTTT

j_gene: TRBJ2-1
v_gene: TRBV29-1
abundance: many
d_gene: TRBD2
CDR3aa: CSVEGRGLARYNEQFF
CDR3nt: TGCAGCGTTGAAGGGCGGGGACTAGCCCGATACAATGAGCAGTTCTTC

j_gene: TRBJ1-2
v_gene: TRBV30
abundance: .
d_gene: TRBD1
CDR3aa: CAQWTGYGYTF
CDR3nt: TGTGCCCAATGGACAGGGTATGGCTACACCTTC

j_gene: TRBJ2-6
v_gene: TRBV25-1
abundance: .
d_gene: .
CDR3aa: CASSGRDRSSGANVLTF
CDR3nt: TGTGCCAGCAGTGGTCGGGACCGCTCTTCTGGGGCCAACGTCCTGACTTTC

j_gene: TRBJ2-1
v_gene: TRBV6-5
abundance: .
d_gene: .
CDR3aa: CASSYTSGSPSTPYNEQFF
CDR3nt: TGTGCCAGCAGTTACACCTCTGGGAGTCCCTCTACCCCCTACAATGAGCAGTTCTTC

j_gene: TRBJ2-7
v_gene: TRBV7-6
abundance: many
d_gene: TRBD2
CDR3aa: CASSLEASGHLEQYF
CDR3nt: TGTGCCAGCAGCTTAGAGGCTAGCGGCCACCTCGAGCAGTACTTC

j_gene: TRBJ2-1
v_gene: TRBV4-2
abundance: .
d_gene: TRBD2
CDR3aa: CASSQLASGGLNEQFF
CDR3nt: TGTGCCAGCAGCCAACTAGCTAGCGGGGGCCTCAATGAGCAGTTCTTC

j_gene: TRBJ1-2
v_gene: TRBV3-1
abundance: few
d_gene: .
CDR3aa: CASSQGETMTNYGYTF
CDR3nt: TGTGCCAGCAGCCAAGGGGAGACAATGACTAACTATGGCTACACCTTC

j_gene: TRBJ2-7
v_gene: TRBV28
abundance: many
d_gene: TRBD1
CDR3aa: CASSLIDPRIGTDSYEQYF
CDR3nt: TGTGCCAGCAGTTTAATTGATCCCCGGATCGGGACAGACTCCTACGAGCAGTACTTC

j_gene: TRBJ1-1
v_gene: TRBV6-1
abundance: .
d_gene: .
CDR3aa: CASSPYRVPEAFF
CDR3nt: TGTGCCAGCAGTCCGTACAGGGTCCCTGAAGCTTTCTTT